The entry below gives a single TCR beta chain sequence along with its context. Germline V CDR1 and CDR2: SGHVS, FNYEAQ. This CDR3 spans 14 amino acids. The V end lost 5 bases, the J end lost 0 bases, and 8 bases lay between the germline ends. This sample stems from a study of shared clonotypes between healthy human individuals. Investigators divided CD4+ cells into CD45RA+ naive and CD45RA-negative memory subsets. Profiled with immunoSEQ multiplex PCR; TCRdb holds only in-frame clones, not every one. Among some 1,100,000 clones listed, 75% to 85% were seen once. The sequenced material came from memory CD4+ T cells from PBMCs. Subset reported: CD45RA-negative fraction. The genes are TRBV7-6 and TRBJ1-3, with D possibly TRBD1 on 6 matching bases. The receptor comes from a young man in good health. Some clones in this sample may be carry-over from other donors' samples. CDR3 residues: CASSPGASGNTIYF. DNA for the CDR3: TGTGCCAGCAGCCCAGGGGCCTCTGGAAACACCATATATTTT.